This T cell receptor (beta chain) emerged from a study of OX40 agonist ivuxolimab in advanced cancers. The study in broad terms: Ivuxolimab, which targeted the costimulatory receptor OX40 (CD134), was an agonistic, fully human IgG2 monoclonal antibody. The dose-escalation cohort was 80% to 90% male with a mean age of around 64 years, ranging from 23 to 79. The point of sequencing TCRbeta in the periphery was to test whether ivuxolimab changed TCR sequence diversity and drove clonal T-cell expansion. Intravenous ivuxolimab was administered to patients every 2 weeks at six dose levels: 0.01, 0.1, 0.3, 1.5, 3 and 10 mg/kg. Prior anti-PD-1, anti-PD-L1 or anti-CTLA-4 therapy was permitted, and roughly two fifths of dose-escalation patients had received checkpoint inhibitors. Of the roughly 53 patients in dose escalation, 19 had hepatocellular carcinoma, roughly 15 had melanoma, 9 had renal cell carcinoma and 9 had head and neck cancer. The paper covers the monotherapy dose-escalation part of the phase I ivuxolimab trial, which included N ≈ 54 patients. Partial responses occurred in three dose-escalation patients, of whom one had hepatocellular carcinoma and two had cutaneous melanoma.

Only a few counts were recorded for this clone. No antigen is known for it. Base qualities are not at hand, and no much larger clone is one base apart. The CDR3 spans 17 residues, from the cysteine through the phenylalanine. The read is trimmed to its CDR3 DNA, 51 bases read in frame from base 1. CDR1 and CDR2 were assigned from the germline V gene as SGDLS and YYNGEE. Relative to germline, V is 2 bases shorter and J is 0 bases shorter, with 15 bases between their ends. Overall study results and their limits: After ivuxolimab, expanded clones were on average more numerous among CD8+ T cells than among CD4+ T cells. Low levels of normalized T-cell clonal expansion were also seen in some nonresponding patients. Partial responders in the 0.1-3.0 mg/kg groups had among the lowest normalized peripheral clonal expansion, especially among CD8+ T cells. The antigen specificity of the clonally expanded peripheral T cells was not determined. At doses from 0.1 to 3.0 mg/kg, clonal expansion was seen in both CD4+ and CD8+ blood T cells between baseline and week 6.

Genomic DNA was extracted from sorted cells for sequencing of the TCRbeta CDR3 region. The immunoSEQ Assay was used to sequence the TCRbeta CDR3 regions. TCRdb obtained this table from immuneACCESS and retained in-frame rearrangements with V and J assigned. These tables miss some clones; where compared with another copy, unresolved V genes account for less than half of the shortfall, and the remainder is unexplained. The sample records about 110,000 clones, over 75% of which are singletons. The top ten constitute 0.4% to 0.6% of the sample. Patients with autoimmune disease history or receiving systemic immunosuppression were excluded from the trial. Peripheral blood for TCR sequencing was collected from all dose cohorts at baseline, on cycle 4 day 1, and on cycle 7 day 1. Samples came from an open-label, multicenter, first-in-human phase I dose-escalation trial of ivuxolimab. The trial enrolled adults with locally advanced or metastatic head and neck squamous cell, hepatocellular, melanoma or renal cell carcinoma. Before TCR sequencing, CD4+ and CD8+ T cells were separately sorted from peripheral blood.

The material sequenced was CD4+ or CD8+ T cells sorted from blood, taken in a trial of the OX40 agonist ivuxolimab. The chain is encoded by TRBV9 joined to TRBJ1-3, with a weak D call of TRBD1 (5 bases match). The clonotype originates from an adult with an advanced solid tumor such as melanoma, head and neck, liver or kidney cancer. The DNA sequence follows: TGTGCCAGCAGCGTCGGGGGGACGGACGTCTCTGGAAACACCATATATTTT. This translates into CASSVGGTDVSGNTIYF.